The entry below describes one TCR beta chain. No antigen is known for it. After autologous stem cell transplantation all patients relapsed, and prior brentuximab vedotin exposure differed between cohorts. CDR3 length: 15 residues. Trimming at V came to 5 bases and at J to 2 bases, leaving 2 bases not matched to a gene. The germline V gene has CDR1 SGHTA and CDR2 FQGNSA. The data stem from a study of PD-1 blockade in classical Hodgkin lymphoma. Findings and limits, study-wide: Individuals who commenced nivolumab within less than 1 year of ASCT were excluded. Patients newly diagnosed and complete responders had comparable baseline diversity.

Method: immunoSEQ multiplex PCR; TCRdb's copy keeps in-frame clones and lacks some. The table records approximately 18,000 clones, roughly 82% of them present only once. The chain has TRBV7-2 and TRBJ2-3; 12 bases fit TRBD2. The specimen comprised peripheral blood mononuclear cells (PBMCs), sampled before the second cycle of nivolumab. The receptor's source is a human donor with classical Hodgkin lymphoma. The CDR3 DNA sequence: TGTGCCAGCAGCCGACTAGCGGGGGCCACAGATACGCAGTATTTT. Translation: CASSRLAGATDTQYF.